This T cell receptor beta chain emerged from a study of blood T cell repertoires in COVID-19. Seattle enrolled patients during active infection and tracked them longitudinally. Authors' data handling: Cell counts per sample came from amplifying reference gene primers. TCRdb's copy holds only in-frame clones and misses some; the assay was immunoSEQ multiplex PCR. From that table come the V and J calls and clone size; the DNA was used to work out D and trimming. Among 160,000 or so clones listed, 93% were seen once. The sample comprised peripheral blood. The origin of this receptor is an older woman with COVID-19, enrolled during active disease.

In DNA, the CDR3 is TGCAGCGTTGCTCGACAGGGAATCGCTGAAGCTTTCTTT. It translates to CSVARQGIAEAFF. The chain is built from TRBV29-1 and TRBJ1-1, with 7 bases lining up with TRBD1. The CDR3 has 13 amino acids. CDR1 is SQVTM, CDR2 ANQGSEA, per germline. V shed 4 bases, J shed 6 bases, and the junction held 8 bases outside the gene matches.